This passage covers 17 T cell receptor beta chains from one sample sequenced in a study of human T cells and chemical hapten exposure (dated by TCRdb to about 2021). Library method: RACE. The listed sequencing device is NextSeq 500. TCRdb ran its own pipeline on the public reads, namely fastp trimming at Q25 and MiXCR clone calling, and kept in-frame beta chains. Merged by CDR3 protein, the rows form single entries marked with the most common genes and DNA. Recorded for this sample are 250,000 or so distinct CDR3 sequences; 7.5% to 8% of them occurred a single time. The ten top clones hold roughly 1.2% of the sample. The time point label corresponds to: pre-sensitization, week 0. The sample's treatment or condition label, in plain terms: therapeutic diphenylcyclopropenone sensitization with weekly scalp DPC. The sequenced sample was whole blood, obtained in connection with sensitization to the hapten diphenylcyclopropenone (DPC). These receptors were obtained from a man aged 18-30 years with alopecia areata. Some clones in this sample may be carry-over from other donors' samples.

The rearrangement uses TRBV12-5 and TRBJ1-1, with D unclear. V lost 1 base, J lost 1 base, and 7 bases lay in between. Germline assignment: CDR1 LGHNT and CDR2 FRNRAP. CDR3 length: 14 residues. CDR3 sequence: CASGLGPTNTEAFF. Written as DNA, the CDR3 is TGTGCTAGTGGTTTGGGACCGACGAACACTGAAGCTTTCTTT.

This chain joins TRBV25-1 and TRBJ2-3; D is undetermined. The length of the CDR3 is 14 residues. The germline CDR1 and CDR2 sequences are MGHDK and SYGVNS. V lost 3 bases and J lost 0, with 7 bases in between. CDR3 sequence (DNA): TGTGCCAGCAGTGATCTGGGTAGCACAGATACGCAGTATTTT. This gives the protein CASSDLGSTDTQYF.

The genes are TRBV7-9 and TRBJ1-1; D is uncertain. CDR3 length: 13 residues. V lost 10 bases and J lost 4, with 16 bases in between. Looked up from germline, CDR1 is SEHNR and CDR2 is FQNEAQ (reference sequence). The CDR3: CATRELGITEAFF. CDR3 nucleotides: TGTGCCACACGGGAGCTAGGTATCACTGAAGCTTTCTTT.

This clonotype was picked up many times. The chain joins TRBV4-3 to TRBJ2-2, with TRBD1 as a possible D gene (6 bases). Germline-derived CDR1 and CDR2 are LGHNA and YSLEER. V was cut by 0 bases and J by 2 bases, with 28 bases left in between. This CDR3 has 22 amino acids. The CDR3 is CASSQDFFRRTDLSYNTGELFF. CDR3 DNA: TGCGCCAGCAGCCAAGATTTTTTCCGGAGGACAGACCTCTCGTATAACACCGGGGAGCTGTTTTTT.

This clonotype has only a few counts. CDR3: CASSPRQGAVTEAFF. The CDR3 DNA is TGTGCCAGCAGTCCGAGACAGGGGGCGGTCACTGAAGCTTTCTTT. This sequence joins TRBV27 and TRBJ1-1, with 10 bases that match TRBD1. V was clipped by 5 bases and J by 4 bases; unmatched bases: 7. From germline, CDR1 is MNHEY and CDR2 SMNVEV (reference sequence). The CDR3 consists of 15 residues.

This clonotype was seen a handful of times. V gene TRBV13 combines with J gene TRBJ2-3; no clear D gene. This CDR3 spans 15 amino acids. Germline CDR1 PRHDT, CDR2 FYEKMQ (reference sequence). Trimming stripped 4 bases from V and 1 base from J, with 12 bases between. CDR3 coding DNA: TGTGCCAGCAGCTCACCCTCGCGCGGCACAGATACGCAGTATTTT. It is translated as CASSSPSRGTDTQYF.

The chain uses TRBV28 and TRBJ2-5; D is undetermined. The CDR3 is 15 amino acids. V was cut by 4 bases and J by 1 base, with 13 bases left in between. Germline V gene sequence: CDR1 MDHEN, CDR2 SYDVKM. CDR3 residues: CASSSLMVGQETQYF. The CDR3 nucleotides read TGTGCCAGCAGTTCGTTGATGGTGGGCCAAGAGACCCAGTACTTC.

This clonotype has more than one count but fewer than ten. The V gene is TRBV5-6, the J gene TRBJ2-1; no definite D call. Trimming removed 0 bases from V and 3 bases from J, with 7 bases in between. This CDR3 has 14 residues. The germline V gene has CDR1 SGHDT and CDR2 YYEEEE. CDR3 sequence: CASSLAGSYNEQFF. In nucleotides, the CDR3 is TGTGCCAGCAGCTTGGCCGGCAGCTACAATGAGCAGTTCTTC. Supplemented by reference TRBV5-6 and TRBJ2-1, the full variable domain reads DAGVTQSPTHLIKTRGQQVTLRCSPKSGHDTVSWYQQALGQGPQFIFQYYEEEERQRGNFPDRFSGHQFPNYSSELNVNALLLGDSALYLCASSLAGSYNEQFFGPGTRLTVL.

The chain couples TRBV6-2 or TRBV6-3 to TRBJ2-3; D ambiguous. The CDR3 consists of 12 residues. Germline V gene sequence: CDR1 MNHEY, CDR2 SVGEGT. V lost 6 bases, J lost 6 bases, and 10 bases lay in between. Here the CDR3 reads CASSTVWDTQYF. The CDR3 bases are TGTGCCAGCAGCACCGTTTGGGATACGCAGTATTTT.

This clonotype was seen only a few times. The chain couples TRBV29-1 to TRBJ2-1; weak D call: TRBD2 (6 bases). This CDR3 has 16 amino acids. V lost 6 bases and J 4 bases, leaving 22 bases between the germline ends. Germline CDR1 reads SQVTM; CDR2 reads ANQGSEA. The CDR3 DNA follows: TGCAGCGTCGAGGCGGGGACCGACTTTTTTTACAATGAGCAGTTCTTC. It is translated as CSVEAGTDFFYNEQFF.

This clonotype was observed many times. The chain links TRBV4-3 to TRBJ2-5, with 9 bases identical to TRBD2. Germline V lookup: CDR1 LGHNA, CDR2 YSLEER. This CDR3 is built from 17 residues. The V segment lost 4 bases and the J segment 4 bases; nucleotides outside the gene matches: 13. CDR3 residues: CASSRGRASGKVETQYF. The CDR3 coding sequence is TGCGCCAGCAGCCGAGGGCGGGCTAGCGGGAAGGTAGAGACCCAGTACTTC.

This clonotype was recorded a few times. The rearrangement links TRBV5-6 to TRBJ2-3; TRBD1 is a possible D gene (6 bases). The CDR3 contains 14 residues. Trimming left V 4 bases short and J 4 bases short, with 13 bases between. Germline V gene sequence: CDR1 SGHDT, CDR2 YYEEEE. The chain's CDR3 is CASSSRQASDTQYF. CDR3 coding DNA: TGTGCCAGCAGCAGTAGACAGGCGTCAGATACGCAGTATTTT.

This clonotype has just a few counts. V usage is TRBV7-9 and J usage is TRBJ2-1; D is unresolved. V lost 5 bases and J 6 bases, leaving 17 bases between the germline ends. This CDR3 comprises 15 residues. Per the germline V gene, CDR1 is SEHNR and CDR2 is FQNEAQ (reference sequence). This CDR3 reads CASSPRVGKGNEQFF. DNA for the CDR3: TGTGCCAGCAGCCCCCGGGTAGGGAAGGGCAATGAGCAGTTCTTC.

This clonotype was observed a handful of times. The rearrangement uses TRBV3-1 and TRBJ1-2, with D perhaps TRBD1 (6 bases). The CDR3 contains 16 residues. CDR1 is LGHDT and CDR2 is YNNKEL in the germline V gene (reference sequence). V lost 0 bases and J lost 8, with 19 bases in between. This chain's CDR3 is CASSQETGRGTKGYTF. Here the CDR3 DNA reads TGTGCCAGCAGCCAAGAAACCGGCAGGGGAACGAAGGGCTACACCTTC. Together with reference TRBV3-1 and TRBJ1-2, the CDR3 gives the full variable domain: DTAVSQTPKYLVTQMGNDKSIKCEQNLGHDTMYWYKQDSKKFLKIMFSYNNKELIINETVPNRFSPKSPDKAHLNLHINSLELGDSAVYFCASSQETGRGTKGYTFGSGTRLTVV.

This clonotype was counted many times. The chain has TRBV3-1 and TRBJ2-1, with 10 bases matching TRBD2. This CDR3 contains 16 residues. CDR1 LGHDT and CDR2 YNNKEL come from the germline V gene (reference sequence). V lost 4 bases to trimming and J lost 2 bases; unmatched junction nucleotides: 5. The CDR3 here is CASSPKGLATYNEQFF. CDR3 DNA sequence: TGTGCCAGCAGCCCGAAGGGACTAGCGACCTACAATGAGCAGTTCTTC.

The chain's CDR3 is CASSPSDYYNSPLHF. For the CDR3, the DNA is TGCGCCAGCAGTCCCAGCGACTACTATAATTCACCCCTCCACTTT. The chain is built from TRBV4-3 and TRBJ1-6, with D uncertain. The CDR3 covers 15 residues. Germline CDR1 LGHNA, CDR2 YSLEER. The ends were cut back, 6 bases at V and 3 bases at J, with 12 bases in the middle.

V and J are TRBV29-1 and TRBJ1-1; TRBD1 is a possible D gene (6 bases). V gave up 4 bases and J gave up 1 base, with 16 bases separating them. Per germline, CDR1 SQVTM and CDR2 ANQGSEA. The CDR3 totals 15 residues. CDR3 loop: CSVGSSGTQNTEAFF. The CDR3 DNA reads TGCAGCGTTGGTTCTTCCGGGACACAGAACACTGAAGCTTTCTTT.